This T cell receptor (beta chain) was recovered during a study of CD8+CD57+ T cells in acquired aplastic anemia. Study-level information: Sorted CD4+ and CD8+ cells yielded roughly 3.5 ug of DNA on average.

J was trimmed by 0 bases and V by 8 bases; bases with no gene match: 8. This CDR3 has 16 amino acids. Germline CDR1 SGHTA, CDR2 FQGNSA. TCR beta VDJ and CDR3 were profiled, and genomic DNA was the template. TCRdb ran MiXCR on the reads and lists one entry per CDR3 protein. The repertoire holds a few hundred thousand distinct CDR3 sequences, with 65% to 80% as singletons. V usage is TRBV7-2 and J usage is TRBJ2-7; 12 bases fit TRBD2. The TCR sequence derives from a human donor in good health, serving as a control. Sequencing was done on a sample of sorted CD4+, CD8+, or CD8+CD57+ T cells (not recorded which) from PBMCs. CDR3 sequence (DNA): TGTGCCAGCGGACTACTAGCGGGGGGAAGCTCCTACGAGCAGTACTTC. Its protein is CASGLLAGGSSYEQYF.